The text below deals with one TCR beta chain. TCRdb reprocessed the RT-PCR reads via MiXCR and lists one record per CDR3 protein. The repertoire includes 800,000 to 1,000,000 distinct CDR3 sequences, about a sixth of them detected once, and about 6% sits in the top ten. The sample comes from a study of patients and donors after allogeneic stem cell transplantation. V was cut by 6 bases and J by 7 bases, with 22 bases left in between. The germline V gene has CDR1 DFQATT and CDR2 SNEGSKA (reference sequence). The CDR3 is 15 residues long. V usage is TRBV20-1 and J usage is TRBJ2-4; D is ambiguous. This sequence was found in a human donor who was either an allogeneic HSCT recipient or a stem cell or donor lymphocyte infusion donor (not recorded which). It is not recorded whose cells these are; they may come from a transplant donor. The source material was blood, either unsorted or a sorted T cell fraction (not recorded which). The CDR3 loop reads CSAEAPDSGVNIQYF. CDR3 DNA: TGCAGTGCCGAAGCGCCCGACTCGGGTGTGAACATTCAGTACTTC.